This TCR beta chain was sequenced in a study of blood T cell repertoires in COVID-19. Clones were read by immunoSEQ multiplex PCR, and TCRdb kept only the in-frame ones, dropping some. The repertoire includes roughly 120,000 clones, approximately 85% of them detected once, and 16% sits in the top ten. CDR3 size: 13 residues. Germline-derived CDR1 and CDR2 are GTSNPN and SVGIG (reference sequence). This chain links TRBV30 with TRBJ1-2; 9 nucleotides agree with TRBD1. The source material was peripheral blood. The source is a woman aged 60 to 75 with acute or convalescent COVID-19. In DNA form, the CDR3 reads TGTGCTCAGCTCGGGACAGGGCGAATTGGCTACACCTTC. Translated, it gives CAQLGTGRIGYTF. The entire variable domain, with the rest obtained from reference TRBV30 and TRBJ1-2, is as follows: SQTIHQWPATLVQPVGSPLSLECTVEGTSNPNLYWYRQAAGRGLQLLFYSVGIGQISSEVPQNLSASRPQDRQFILSSKKLLLSDSGFYLCAQLGTGRIGYTFGSGTRLTVV.